The 4 T cell receptor beta chains below come from one sample, sequenced in a study of monozygotic twins with inflammatory bowel disease (dated by TCRdb to between 2018 and 2020). The library was built by means of 5' RACE. TCRdb names Illumina HiSeq 2500 as the instrument used. Each CDR3 protein sequence appears as one entry after TCRdb reprocessed the reads, and no DNA is included. The sample's table covers approximately 400,000 distinct CDR3 sequences. The ten biggest clones cover 2.4% of the sample. The sequencing sample was made of blood. The receptors were gathered from a human donor with ulcerative colitis or Crohn's disease, or a healthy co-twin of an affected twin (not recorded which).

The rearrangement joins TRBV18 to TRBJ2-7. Germline-derived CDR1 and CDR2 are KGHSH and LQKENI. The CDR3 sequence is 14 residues long. The CDR3 here is CASSPGVISYEQYF.

The chain recombines TRBV20-1 with TRBJ1-2; without DNA, the TCRdb call of TRBD1 cannot be checked. The CDR3 sequence is 13 residues long. From germline, CDR1 is DFQATT and CDR2 SNEGSKA (reference sequence). CDR3 sequence reads: CSAPGAGNYGYTF.

V gene TRBV13 combines with J gene TRBJ1-2; checking the TCRdb D call of TRBD1 is not possible without DNA. Germline V gene data show CDR1 as PRHDT and CDR2 as FYEKMQ (reference sequence). The CDR3 has 15 amino acids. The CDR3 spells CASSRGRGPNYGYTF.

The chain employs TRBV10-3 and TRBJ2-7; TCRdb returns TRBD2, unconfirmable since there is no DNA. This CDR3 comprises 13 residues. Per germline, CDR1 ENHRY and CDR2 SYGVKD. CDR3 region: CAIKAGGVYEQYF.